These T cell receptor beta chains were read from a single sample in a study of PD-1 blockade in classical Hodgkin lymphoma. The repertoire was sequenced with immunoSEQ multiplex PCR; TCRdb's copy has only in-frame clones and lacks some. This sample has tens of thousands of clones; 80% to 95% occur once, and the top ten carry about 4%. The sequenced sample consisted of peripheral blood mononuclear cells (PBMCs). Source of these receptors: a human donor with classical Hodgkin lymphoma. CDR3s leave out the opening cysteine and the closing phenylalanine or tryptophan. The order of the fields is V gene, D gene, J gene, CDR3 protein. The D gene is left open where the match is weak.

v_call: TRBV18
d_call: -
j_call: TRBJ1-2
cdr3_aa: ASQRDGTNYGYT

v_call: TRBV5-1
d_call: -
j_call: TRBJ2-3
cdr3_aa: ASSLNTDTQY

v_call: TRBV2
d_call: TRBD2
j_call: TRBJ2-7
cdr3_aa: ASRTSGTSGYEQY

v_call: TRBV2
d_call: -
j_call: TRBJ1-1
cdr3_aa: ASKSDINTEAF

v_call: TRBV5-4
d_call: TRBD2
j_call: TRBJ2-7
cdr3_aa: ASSLQLAGGYSYEQY

v_call: TRBV21-1
d_call: -
j_call: TRBJ2-7
cdr3_aa: ASSKGGESLIGAYEQY

v_call: TRBV6-5
d_call: -
j_call: TRBJ2-5
cdr3_aa: ASSYSEYPPQGQY

v_call: TRBV2
d_call: -
j_call: TRBJ1-5
cdr3_aa: ASSPGQGVQPQH

v_call: TRBV6-5
d_call: -
j_call: TRBJ2-3
cdr3_aa: ASRPSYGGGTQY

v_call: TRBV7-2
d_call: TRBD2
j_call: TRBJ2-7
cdr3_aa: ASSPPGLAGGYEQY

v_call: TRBV5-4
d_call: -
j_call: TRBJ2-3
cdr3_aa: ASRLAQPTDTQY

v_call: TRBV6-6
d_call: TRBD2
j_call: TRBJ2-7
cdr3_aa: ASSPGLARDEQY

v_call: TRBV5-1
d_call: TRBD2
j_call: TRBJ2-7
cdr3_aa: ASSLVLAGEEWQY

v_call: TRBV7-2
d_call: TRBD2
j_call: TRBJ2-3
cdr3_aa: ASSSSGLAGRDTQY

v_call: TRBV4-2
d_call: -
j_call: TRBJ1-5
cdr3_aa: ASSQDSRRMNQPQH

v_call: TRBV6-1
d_call: -
j_call: TRBJ2-2
cdr3_aa: ASGRGRNTGELF

v_call: TRBV7-2
d_call: -
j_call: TRBJ1-2
cdr3_aa: ASSLSGGAGRYYGYT

v_call: TRBV5-4
d_call: -
j_call: TRBJ1-1
cdr3_aa: ASSVARAANTEAF

v_call: TRBV29-1
d_call: -
j_call: TRBJ2-1
cdr3_aa: SVARLGGYNEQF

v_call: TRBV5-6
d_call: TRBD2
j_call: TRBJ2-5
cdr3_aa: ASSQILADRETQY

v_call: TRBV19
d_call: -
j_call: TRBJ2-5
cdr3_aa: ASSKQGRQETQY

v_call: TRBV7-2
d_call: TRBD2
j_call: TRBJ2-3
cdr3_aa: ASSLVAGGILTSTDTQY

v_call: TRBV11-2
d_call: -
j_call: TRBJ2-5
cdr3_aa: ASSSSVVQETQY

v_call: TRBV5-4
d_call: -
j_call: TRBJ2-7
cdr3_aa: ASSLVPGPEY

v_call: TRBV9
d_call: -
j_call: TRBJ2-1
cdr3_aa: ASNQGDRHNEQF

v_call: TRBV7-3
d_call: TRBD2
j_call: TRBJ2-1
cdr3_aa: ASSVRGTSGVGVPYNEQF

v_call: TRBV6-5
d_call: TRBD1
j_call: TRBJ2-2
cdr3_aa: AIRQGATGELF

v_call: TRBV6-1
d_call: TRBD2
j_call: TRBJ2-1
cdr3_aa: ASSEDVAGGNNEQF

v_call: TRBV2
d_call: TRBD1
j_call: TRBJ1-3
cdr3_aa: AKQQGAGGNTIY

v_call: TRBV5-1
d_call: TRBD2
j_call: TRBJ2-3
cdr3_aa: ASSFSTSGATDTQY

v_call: TRBV7-3
d_call: TRBD2
j_call: TRBJ2-2
cdr3_aa: ASSRGLAGGNTGELF

v_call: TRBV27
d_call: TRBD1
j_call: TRBJ2-6
cdr3_aa: ASSDRGSGANVLT

v_call: TRBV7-2
d_call: TRBD1
j_call: TRBJ1-1
cdr3_aa: ASRPFSATGNLKGF

v_call: TRBV7-9
d_call: -
j_call: TRBJ2-4
cdr3_aa: ASSLVTLAKNIQY

v_call: TRBV19
d_call: -
j_call: TRBJ1-4
cdr3_aa: ASSIQISNEKLF

v_call: TRBV27
d_call: -
j_call: TRBJ2-7
cdr3_aa: ASSRGVRLYEQY

v_call: TRBV7-6
d_call: -
j_call: TRBJ2-3
cdr3_aa: ASSLGGTSTDTQY

v_call: TRBV19
d_call: TRBD1
j_call: TRBJ2-5
cdr3_aa: ASSMVGQGKTQY

v_call: TRBV5-1
d_call: -
j_call: TRBJ2-5
cdr3_aa: ASSFWQGVQETQY

v_call: TRBV2
d_call: -
j_call: TRBJ2-7
cdr3_aa: ASSAGNLDEQY

v_call: TRBV7-2
d_call: TRBD2
j_call: TRBJ2-5
cdr3_aa: ASRSFIAGSETQY